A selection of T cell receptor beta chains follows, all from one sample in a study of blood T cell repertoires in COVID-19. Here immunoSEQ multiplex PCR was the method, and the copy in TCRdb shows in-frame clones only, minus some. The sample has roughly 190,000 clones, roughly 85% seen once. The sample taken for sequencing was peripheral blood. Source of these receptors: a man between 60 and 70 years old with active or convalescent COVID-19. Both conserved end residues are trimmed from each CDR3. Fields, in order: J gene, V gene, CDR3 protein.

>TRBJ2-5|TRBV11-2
ASSSTSGAETQY
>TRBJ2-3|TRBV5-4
ASSPGLAGGLSTDTQY
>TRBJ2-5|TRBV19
ASSIRDREKTQY
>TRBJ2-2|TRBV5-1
ASSREGPGELF
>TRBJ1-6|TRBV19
ASSAAGLSYNSPLH
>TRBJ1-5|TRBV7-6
ASSLVSGDSNQPQH
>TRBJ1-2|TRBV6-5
ASNSDRANYGYT
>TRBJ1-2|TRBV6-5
ASSPRDSGFYGYT
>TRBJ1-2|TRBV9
ASSPSRQGGIGYT
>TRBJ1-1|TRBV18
ASSPMQGGSEKAF
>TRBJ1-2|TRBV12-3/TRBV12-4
ASSPSKLYGYT
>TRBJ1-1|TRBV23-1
ASSQSGRGAAF
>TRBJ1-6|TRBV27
ASKAVYGMDNSPLH
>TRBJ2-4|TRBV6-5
ASRALTGPKNIQY
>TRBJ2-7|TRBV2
ASKQGQPSSYEQY
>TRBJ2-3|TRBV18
ASSPRVQGLGTDTQY
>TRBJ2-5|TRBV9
ASTLTVDREETQY
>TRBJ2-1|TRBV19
ASSFTGTYNEQF
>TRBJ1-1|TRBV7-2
ASNLWRGEVNTEAF
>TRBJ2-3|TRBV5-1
ASSLSGRDTQY
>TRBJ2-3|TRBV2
ASGLGTSTDTQY